These 2 T cell receptor beta chains originate from one sample sequenced in a study of OX40 agonist ivuxolimab in advanced cancers. The receptor library was made with the immunoSEQ multiplex PCR assay. TCRdb obtained this table from immuneACCESS and retained in-frame rearrangements with V and J assigned. These tables miss some clones; where compared with another copy, unresolved V genes account for less than half of the shortfall, and the remainder is unexplained. A total of about 19,000 clones appear in this sample, 70% to 90% of them only once. The ten most abundant clones make up approximately 67% of the sample. Sequenced material: CD4+ or CD8+ T cells sorted from blood, taken in a trial of the OX40 agonist ivuxolimab. Source of these receptors: an adult with an advanced solid tumor such as melanoma, head and neck, liver or kidney cancer.

The chain recombines TRBV27 with TRBJ2-7; 10 positions agree with TRBD1. In germline, CDR1 is MNHEY, CDR2 SMNVEV (reference sequence). This CDR3 region has 15 residues. V gave up 3 bases and J gave up 6 bases; unmatched junction bases: 8. The CDR3 spells CASSFEGQGYTEQYF. As DNA, the CDR3 is TGTGCCAGCAGTTTTGAGGGACAGGGGTACACCGAGCAGTACTTC.

The rearrangement joins TRBV27 to TRBJ2-7, with TRBD1 matching 8 bases. Germline assignment: CDR1 MNHEY and CDR2 SMNVEV (reference sequence). This CDR3 has 17 amino acids. The junction had 17 bases not matched to a gene; V was cut back by 3 bases and J by 7 bases. Here the CDR3 reads CASSFSLGGQALGEQYF. The CDR3 nucleotides read TGTGCCAGCAGTTTCTCTCTGGGGGGACAGGCCTTGGGGGAGCAGTACTTC.